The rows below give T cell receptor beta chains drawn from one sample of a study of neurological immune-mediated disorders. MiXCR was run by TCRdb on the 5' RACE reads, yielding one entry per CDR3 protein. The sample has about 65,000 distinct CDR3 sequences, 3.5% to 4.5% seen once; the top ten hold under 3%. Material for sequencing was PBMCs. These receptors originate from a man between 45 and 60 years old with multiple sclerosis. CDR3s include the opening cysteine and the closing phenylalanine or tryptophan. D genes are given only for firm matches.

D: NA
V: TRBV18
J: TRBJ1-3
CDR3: CASSPITGSDTIYF

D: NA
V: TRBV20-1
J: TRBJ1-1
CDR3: CSARSSPNTEAFF

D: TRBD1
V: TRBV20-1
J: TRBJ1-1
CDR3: CSARRAVTGGTEAFF

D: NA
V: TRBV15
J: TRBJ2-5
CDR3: CATSRDAVQETQYF

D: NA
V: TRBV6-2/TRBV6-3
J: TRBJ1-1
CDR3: CASSFRAFGEAFF

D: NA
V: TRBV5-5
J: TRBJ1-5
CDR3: CASSVQQRNSNQPQHF

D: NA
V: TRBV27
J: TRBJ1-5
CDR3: CASSSSYSNQPQNF

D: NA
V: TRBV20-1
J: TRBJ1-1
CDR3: CSARDGNRRNTEAFF

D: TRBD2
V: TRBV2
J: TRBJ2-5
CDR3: CASNPGLAQETQYF

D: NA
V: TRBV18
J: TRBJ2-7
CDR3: CASSREVTYEQYF

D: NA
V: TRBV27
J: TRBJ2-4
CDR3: CASSLSSPGIAKNIQYF

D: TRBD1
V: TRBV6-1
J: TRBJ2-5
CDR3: CASSPDRGQETQYF

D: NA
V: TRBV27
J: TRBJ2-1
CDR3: CASSQGSGDYNEQFF

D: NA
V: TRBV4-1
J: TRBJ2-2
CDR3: CASTPHPGAGELFF

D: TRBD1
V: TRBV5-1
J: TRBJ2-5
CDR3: CASSTDRGPLGETQYF

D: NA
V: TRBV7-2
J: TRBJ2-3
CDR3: CASSLGGGGADTQYF

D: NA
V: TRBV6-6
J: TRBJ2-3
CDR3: CASSYRDTQYF

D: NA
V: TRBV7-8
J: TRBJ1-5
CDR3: CASSLGDGPVPQNF

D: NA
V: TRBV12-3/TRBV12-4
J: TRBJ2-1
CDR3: CASSPTARGEQFF

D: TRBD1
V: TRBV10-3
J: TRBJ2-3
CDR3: CAIKTGSDTQYF

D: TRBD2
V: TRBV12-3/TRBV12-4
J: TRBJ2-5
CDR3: CASRSQVGLAGIETQYF

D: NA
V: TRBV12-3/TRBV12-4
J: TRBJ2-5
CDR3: CASRRTGIRETQYF

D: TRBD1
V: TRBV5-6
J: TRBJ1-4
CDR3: CASSLTGELANEKLFF

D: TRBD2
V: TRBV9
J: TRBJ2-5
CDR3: CASSWTSGGFQETQYF

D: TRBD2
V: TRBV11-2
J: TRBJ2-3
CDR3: CASSPTSGGKYF